The 25 T cell receptor beta chains given below trace back to one sample, sequenced in a study of blood T cell repertoires in COVID-19. Produced via immunoSEQ multiplex PCR; TCRdb's table is partial and in-frame only. This repertoire shows around 130,000 clones, roughly four fifths found once; its top ten account for roughly 10%. Material for sequencing was peripheral blood. These receptor sequences come from a human donor in a cohort sampled during active COVID-19.

The chain is built from TRBV15 and TRBJ2-7, with a possible D match to TRBD1 (6 bases). V lost 0 bases and J 4 bases, leaving 13 bases between the germline ends. The CDR3 has 15 amino acids. Germline-derived CDR1 and CDR2 are LNHNV and YYDKDF (reference sequence). The CDR3, as DNA: TGTGCCACCAGCAGAGATAGAGGGGGAAGTTACGAGCAGTACTTC. This sequence encodes CATSRDRGGSYEQYF.

The V call is TRBV30, the J call TRBJ1-2; TRBD1 might be the D (6 bases). V dropped 2 bases and J dropped 2 bases, with 9 bases sitting between them. The CDR3 is made up of 13 amino acids. Germline CDR1 reads GTSNPN; CDR2 reads SVGIG (reference sequence). In DNA form, the CDR3 reads TGTGCCTGGAGTTGGGACATAAACTATGGCTACACCTTC. It encodes CAWSWDINYGYTF.

This clone was counted a few times. The chain employs TRBV19 and TRBJ2-7; D might be TRBD2 (5 bases). This CDR3 region has 14 residues. V lost 6 bases to trimming and J lost 1 base, with 13 bases between them. The germline gives CDR1 LNHDA, CDR2 SQIVND (reference sequence). For the CDR3, the DNA is TGTGCCAGTAGAGGACGGGGATTGTCCTACGAGCAGTACTTC. It is translated as CASRGRGLSYEQYF.

This chain links TRBV9 with TRBJ2-5; tentative D call: TRBD2 (6 bases). V gave up 1 base and J gave up 2 bases, with 15 bases separating them. The germline V gene has CDR1 SGDLS and CDR2 YYNGEE. The CDR3 loop spans 16 amino acids. CDR3 sequence reads: CASSVFYRDFQETQYF. The CDR3 bases are TGTGCCAGCAGCGTATTTTACCGGGACTTTCAAGAGACCCAGTACTTC.

The V gene is TRBV28, the J gene TRBJ1-5, with D tentatively TRBD1 (5 bases). This CDR3 contains 14 residues. In germline, CDR1 is MDHEN, CDR2 SYDVKM. The V and J ends lost 3 bases and 3 bases respectively, with 9 bases between them. Here the CDR3 DNA reads TGTGCCAGCAGTTTCCCCAGGGACAATCAGCCCCAGCATTTT. Its protein is CASSFPRDNQPQHF.

V gene TRBV2 combines with J gene TRBJ1-2; TRBD1 might be the D (6 bases). CDR3 size: 15 residues. The germline V and J ends were trimmed by 1 base and 2 bases, with 11 bases remaining between them. CDR1 SNHLY and CDR2 FYNNEI come from the germline V gene. This chain's CDR3 is CASSEGEGGNYGYTF. Written as DNA, the CDR3 is TGTGCCAGCAGTGAAGGGGAGGGGGGAAACTATGGCTACACCTTC.

CDR3 sequence: CASSWPHRVGNEKLFF. The CDR3 DNA follows: TGTGCCAGCAGTTGGCCACACAGGGTCGGTAATGAAAAACTGTTTTTT. The V gene is TRBV28, the J gene TRBJ1-4; a weak D match, TRBD1 (6 bases). Germline CDR1 and CDR2: MDHEN and SYDVKM. The length of the CDR3 is 16 residues. V was pared by 4 bases and J by 4 bases, with 16 bases between.

V gene TRBV7-9 combines with J gene TRBJ2-7; 10 bases fit TRBD2. Germline V gives CDR1 SEHNR, CDR2 FQNEAQ (reference sequence). The trim removed 2 bases at V and 3 bases at J, leaving 1 base unmatched. The CDR3 has 14 residues. DNA of the CDR3: TGTGCCAGCAGCTTACCTAGCGGGGGCTACGAGCAGTACTTC. Protein product: CASSLPSGGYEQYF.

CDR3 nucleotide sequence: TGTGCCAGTAGGTGGGAGGGACGGAATAATGAAAAACTGTTTTTT. It encodes CASRWEGRNNEKLFF. The chain uses TRBV19 and TRBJ1-4; possibly TRBD1 for D (5 bases). The CDR3 sequence is 15 residues long. V was clipped by 6 bases and J by 4 bases, with 15 bases between them. Looked up from germline, CDR1 is LNHDA and CDR2 is SQIVND (reference sequence).

This clone was observed a single time. V and J are TRBV7-9 and TRBJ2-7, with 7 bases aligning to TRBD1. This CDR3 region has 12 residues. V lost 5 bases to trimming and J lost 6 bases; unmatched junction nucleotides: 4. Germline CDR1 reads SEHNR; CDR2 reads FQNEAQ (reference sequence). CDR3 amino acids: CASSTRQGEQYF. The CDR3 DNA is TGTGCCAGCAGCACCCGACAGGGCGAGCAGTACTTC.

This clone was picked up one time. The V gene is TRBV28, the J gene TRBJ1-5, with D possibly TRBD1 on 5 matching bases. Germline values: CDR1 MDHEN, CDR2 SYDVKM. The V end lost 3 bases, the J end lost 2 bases, and 11 bases lay between the germline ends. The CDR3 has 15 amino acids. CDR3 nucleotide sequence: TGTGCCAGCAGTTTCACCAGGGTGGGCAATCAGCCCCAGCATTTT. It specifies CASSFTRVGNQPQHF.

V gene TRBV6-6 combines with J gene TRBJ1-5, with TRBD1 matching over 9 bases. CDR3 length: 16 residues. J lost 3 bases, V lost 6 bases, and 9 bases had no gene match. Germline CDR1 reads MNHNY; CDR2 reads SVGAGI (reference sequence). The CDR3 DNA is TGTGCCAGCAGGGAGGGACAGGGACGGAACAATCAGCCCCAGCATTTT. It codes for CASREGQGRNNQPQHF.

This clone was counted ten times or more. As DNA, the CDR3 is TGCGCCAGCAGCTTGGTCCCCACAGGTACGGGTGAGCAGTACTTC. Translated: CASSLVPTGTGEQYF. The V call is TRBV5-1, the J call TRBJ2-7; possible D gene TRBD1, 5 bases. The ends were cut back, 0 bases at V and 7 bases at J, with 17 bases in the middle. This CDR3 region has 15 residues. CDR1 is SGHRS and CDR2 is YFSETQ in the germline V gene.

The chain recombines TRBV5-6 with TRBJ1-1, with a possible D match to TRBD1 (5 bases). The CDR3 is 13 amino acids. V lost 2 bases, J lost 11 bases, and 16 bases lay in between. Germline CDR1 is SGHDT and CDR2 is YYEEEE. CDR3 nucleotide sequence: TGTGCCAGCAGCTTAGGATCAGGCGGGGACGCTTTCTTT. As protein: CASSLGSGGDAFF.

The J gene is TRBJ2-3, the V gene TRBV30; maybe TRBD2 (6 bases). Deletions cut 2 bases from V and 9 bases from J, with 12 bases between. This CDR3 has 12 amino acids. Germline-derived CDR1 and CDR2 are GTSNPN and SVGIG (reference sequence). In nucleotides, the CDR3 is TGTGCCTGGAGTCCGATTCGGGGGACGCAGTATTTT. Its translation is CAWSPIRGTQYF.

The rearrangement joins TRBV10-3 to TRBJ2-7, with D hard to call. The V end lost 0 bases, the J end lost 3 bases, and 18 bases lay between the germline ends. Germline CDR1 is ENHRY and CDR2 is SYGVKD. There are 17 residues in the CDR3. The CDR3 nucleotides read TGTGCCATCAGTGAGTCGGAAGTTTGGTACAGAAACTACGAGCAGTACTTC. This encodes CAISESEVWYRNYEQYF.

V and J are TRBV1 and TRBJ1-5; the table gives TRBD1 as D, unverified against the DNA. TRBV1 is recorded as a pseudogene. The CDR3 contains 11 residues. The CDR3 bases are TGCACCAGCAGGGACAGGGGAGATGGGCATTTT. Encoded protein: CTSRDRGDGHF.

The chain joins TRBV5-1 to TRBJ1-4, with TRBD1 matching over 8 bases. The J segment lost 8 bases and the V segment lost 4 bases, leaving 4 bases of the junction unmatched. Germline V gives CDR1 SGHRS, CDR2 YFSETQ. The CDR3 sequence is 13 residues long. For the CDR3, the DNA is TGCGCCAGCAGCCGGGACAGGCTAGAAAAACTGTTTTTT. Translated: CASSRDRLEKLFF.

This chain connects TRBV14 to TRBJ2-1; D possibly corresponds to TRBD1 (5 bases). This CDR3 is 15 amino acids long. Trimming took off 1 base at V and 13 bases at J, with 20 bases between the two ends. Germline-derived CDR1 and CDR2 are SGHDN and FVKESK. The CDR3 loop reads CASSQGGAFSKGQFF. CDR3 nucleotide sequence: TGTGCCAGCAGCCAAGGTGGGGCCTTTTCTAAGGGACAGTTCTTC.

This chain joins TRBV24-1 and TRBJ2-2, with no clear D. Trimming left V 3 bases short and J 5 bases short, with 9 bases between. The CDR3 spans 14 residues. Germline values: CDR1 KGHDR, CDR2 SFDVKD. The CDR3 here is CATSDRLSTGELFF. For the CDR3, the DNA is TGTGCCACCAGTGATCGACTTTCTACCGGGGAGCTGTTTTTT.

The chain combines TRBV28 with TRBJ2-7; TRBD1 is a possible D gene (5 bases). Germline V gives CDR1 MDHEN, CDR2 SYDVKM. The length of the CDR3 is 15 residues. Trimming pared 6 bases from V and 5 bases from J, leaving 20 bases between. In nucleotides, the CDR3 is TGTGCCAGCAGGGCCAGGGAAGGGGCCGTCGACGAGCAGTACTTC. Encoded protein: CASRAREGAVDEQYF.

The rearrangement joins TRBV10-2 to TRBJ1-2, with 9 bases that match TRBD1. This CDR3 is built from 12 residues. CDR1 and CDR2 (germline): WSHSY, SAAADI. J was trimmed by 9 bases and V by 6 bases; bases with no gene match: 5. Here the CDR3 DNA reads TGCGCCAGCAGGGGGACAGGGTTCAGCTACACCTTC. Encoded protein: CASRGTGFSYTF.

This CDR3 reads CASSQSPSGGPYEQYF. Written as DNA, the CDR3 is TGCGCCAGCAGTCAATCACCGAGCGGGGGTCCCTACGAGCAGTACTTC. J is TRBJ2-7 and V is TRBV23-1, with 8 nucleotides matching TRBD2. TRBV23-1 is known as an ORF, though its function is uncertain. J was trimmed by 2 bases and V by 0 bases; bases with no gene match: 6. This CDR3 comprises 16 residues.

CDR3 bases: TGTGCCTGGAGCCCAGGGATTGGAAATTCACCCCTCCACTTT. Its translation is CAWSPGIGNSPLHF. J is TRBJ1-6 and V is TRBV30; a possible D gene is TRBD1 (5 bases). There are 14 residues in the CDR3. With 3 bases removed from V and 7 bases from J, the gap between germline ends came to 13 bases. Germline assignment: CDR1 GTSNPN and CDR2 SVGIG (reference sequence).

The rearrangement joins TRBV19 to TRBJ1-5; D is unclear. This CDR3 is built from 15 residues. The germline V gene has CDR1 LNHDA and CDR2 SQIVND (reference sequence). V gave up 5 bases and J gave up 0 bases, with 11 bases separating them. CDR3 bases: TGTGCCAGTAGTCCTAACGATCATAGCAATCAGCCCCAGCATTTT. Translation: CASSPNDHSNQPQHF.